This T cell receptor (beta chain) appears in the sequencing data of a study of blood T cell repertoires in COVID-19. The wider study: Collection of acute and convalescent COVID-19 samples took place in the United States, Italy and Spain.

In the original workflow: Estimated nucleated cell counts came from reference gene primer amplification. Using immunoSEQ multiplex PCR, the repertoire was profiled, and TCRdb retains in-frame clones only, with some absent. D and trimming were read from the DNA, whereas the V and J calls and clone size are those reported in that table. The sample carries some 150,000 clones, around 86% recorded once. CDR1 is MNHNY, CDR2 SVGAGI, per germline (reference sequence). CDR3 length: 12 amino acids. Trimming shortened V by 7 bases and J by 7 bases, and 13 bases separated the two germline ends. The clonotype comes from a human donor in a cohort sampled during active COVID-19. The chain employs TRBV6-6 and TRBJ1-2, with TRBD1 as a possible D gene (5 bases). The sample consisted of peripheral blood. In DNA form, the CDR3 reads TGTGCCAGCACCAATGGGGGGGGTGGCTACACCTTC. Amino acids: CASTNGGGGYTF.